These 27 T cell receptor beta chains originate from one sample sequenced in a study of T cells in localized non-small cell lung cancer (dated by TCRdb to the early 2020s). Receptor libraries were prepared by the immunoSEQ multiplex PCR assay. The source is immuneACCESS, and TCRdb retained only in-frame sequences with V and J called. Part of the clones is not carried over; for the studies checked, unresolved V genes explain less than half of this, and the remainder is unexplained. This sample comprises 130,000 or so clones, around 92% of them detected only once. The top ten clonotypes cover around 1.5% of the sample. The sample consisted of peripheral blood, taken before any cancer treatment. The receptors stem from a female donor older than 55 with stage I lung adenocarcinoma.

This CDR3 is CASSLKGPGELFF. The CDR3 nucleotides read TGTGCCAGCAGCTTGAAAGGGCCCGGGGAGCTGTTTTTT. This sequence joins TRBV5-5 and TRBJ2-2; D gene uncertain. The germline V gene has CDR1 SGHKS and CDR2 YYEKEE (reference sequence). Trimming cost V 1 base and J 6 bases, with 7 bases left between them. This CDR3 has 13 residues.

Only a few counts were recorded for this clone. V and J are TRBV10-1 and TRBJ2-5, with a tentative D call TRBD1 (5 bases). Germline CDR1 is WNHNN and CDR2 is SYGVQD (reference sequence). Trimming took off 8 bases at V and 4 bases at J, with 14 bases between the two ends. CDR3 length: 13 residues. Here the CDR3 DNA reads TGCGCCAGCTCTGACAGAGACGTAGAGACCCAGTACTTC. This codes for CASSDRDVETQYF.

This sequence joins TRBV10-2 and TRBJ2-2; 7 bases agree with TRBD1. The length of the CDR3 is 14 residues. Germline V gene lookup returns CDR1 WSHSY and CDR2 SAAADI. V was clipped by 4 bases and J by 7 bases; unmatched bases: 6. The CDR3 region has the DNA TGCGCCAGCAGTGTCGACAGGGCGGGCGGGGAGCTGTTTTTT. Protein product: CASSVDRAGGELFF.

Only one count was recorded for this clone. The genes are TRBV7-9 and TRBJ2-6, with a weak D call TRBD2 (6 bases). The CDR3 extends over 18 amino acids. Trimming stripped 5 bases from V and 0 bases from J, with 17 bases between. CDR1 is SEHNR and CDR2 is FQNEAQ in the germline V gene (reference sequence). CDR3 region: CASSTRVGGASGANVLTF. For the CDR3, the DNA is TGTGCCAGCAGCACAAGGGTGGGAGGCGCCTCTGGGGCCAACGTCCTGACTTTC.

This chain links TRBV7-6 with TRBJ2-5; D gene ambiguous. V was cut by 5 bases and J by 5 bases, with 15 bases left in between. Germline CDR1 and CDR2: SGHVS and FNYEAQ. The CDR3 consists of 14 residues. CDR3 in amino acids: CASSARIVIETQYF. The CDR3 coding sequence is TGTGCCAGCAGCGCCAGGATAGTGATCGAGACCCAGTACTTC.

V and J are TRBV6-6 and TRBJ1-1, with D uncertain. Trimming removed 6 bases at V and 3 bases at J, with 17 bases between. Germline CDR1 reads MNHNY; CDR2 reads SVGAGI (reference sequence). CDR3 size: 15 residues. CDR3 sequence (DNA): TGTGCCAGCAGCCCCGGGGTGGGCCCGGACACTGAAGCTTTCTTT. Residues: CASSPGVGPDTEAFF.

V is TRBV20-1 and J is TRBJ2-1, with D hard to call. The V and J ends lost 3 bases and 10 bases respectively, with 7 bases between them. The CDR3 length is 10 residues. Germline CDR1 is DFQATT and CDR2 is SNEGSKA (reference sequence). CDR3 in DNA: TGCAGTGCTAGCGCGACAGAGCAGTTCTTC. It encodes CSASATEQFF.

The chain links TRBV10-2 to TRBJ1-4; D remains ambiguous. V lost 1 base and J 4 bases, leaving 7 bases between the germline ends. Germline-derived CDR1 and CDR2 are WSHSY and SAAADI. The CDR3 is made up of 14 amino acids. In DNA form, the CDR3 reads TGCGCCAGCAGTGAGTTAGGGCTTAATGAAAAACTGTTTTTT. Its protein product is CASSELGLNEKLFF.

This clone was recorded only once. This chain links TRBV5-1 with TRBJ2-2; D remains unclear. CDR3 length: 16 amino acids. Trimming took 0 bases from V and 0 from J, leaving 9 bases between them. In germline, CDR1 is SGHRS, CDR2 YFSETQ. The DNA of the CDR3 is TGCGCCAGCAGCTTGGCGGTTCTAGCGAACACCGGGGAGCTGTTTTTT. This translates into CASSLAVLANTGELFF.

Of note for this clone: Different DNA sequences within this sample yield the same CDR3. The gene calls are TRBV10-3 and TRBJ2-3; 8 positions match TRBD2. CDR1 is ENHRY, CDR2 SYGVKD, per germline. The V gene end was trimmed by 2 bases and the J gene end by 0 bases; junction bases not matched to a gene: 4. There are 16 residues in the CDR3. This chain's CDR3 is CAISEGLAGSTDTQYF. The CDR3 DNA follows: TGTGCCATCAGTGAGGGTCTAGCGGGCAGCACAGATACGCAGTATTTT.

The gene calls are TRBV28 and TRBJ1-1; D is unclear. CDR1 is MDHEN, CDR2 SYDVKM, per germline. V shed 1 base and J shed 1 base, with 7 bases lying between them. The CDR3 extends over 14 amino acids. CDR3 DNA sequence: TGTGCCAGCAGTTTATCGCCCGGGAACACTGAAGCTTTCTTT. Translated, it gives CASSLSPGNTEAFF.

The chain joins TRBV18 to TRBJ1-2, with D unresolved. Trimming cost V 1 base and J 6 bases, with 9 bases left between them. Germline-derived CDR1 and CDR2 are KGHSH and LQKENI. This CDR3 contains 13 residues. The CDR3 nucleotides are TGTGCCAGCTCACCACAGATCCATGATGGCTACACCTTC. Protein product: CASSPQIHDGYTF.

The rearrangement uses TRBV6-4 and TRBJ2-5; 13 bases line up with TRBD2. CDR3 size: 17 residues. V lost 3 bases to trimming and J lost 3 bases; unmatched junction nucleotides: 7. The germline CDR1 and CDR2 sequences are MRHNA and SNTAGT. The CDR3 DNA reads as TGTGCCAGCAGTGAGTCGAGAGGACTAGCGGGGGAAGAGACCCAGTACTTC. Translation: CASSESRGLAGEETQYF.

DNA for the CDR3: TGCGCCAGCAGCCAAGTCGGGGGGGGAGTGCGGAATGAGCAGTTCTTC. Translated: CASSQVGGGVRNEQFF. The rearrangement uses TRBV4-1 and TRBJ2-1, with TRBD2 matching over 8 bases. J was trimmed by 7 bases and V by 1 base; bases with no gene match: 9. Germline lookup yields CDR1 MGHRA and CDR2 YSYEKL. The CDR3 covers 16 residues.

The rearrangement uses TRBV4-1 and TRBJ2-7; the D gene is possibly TRBD1 (8 bases). Germline CDR1 MGHRA, CDR2 YSYEKL. V gave up 4 bases and J gave up 4 bases, with 17 bases separating them. The CDR3 extends over 15 amino acids. CDR3 in amino acids: CASSPTQGGSYEQYF. As DNA, the CDR3 is TGCGCCAGCAGCCCAACACAGGGGGGGTCTTACGAGCAGTACTTC.

A single count supports this clone. J is TRBJ2-3 and V is TRBV5-6; 11 nucleotides agree with TRBD2. The germline V gene has CDR1 SGHDT and CDR2 YYEEEE. CDR3 length: 15 residues. V was pared by 7 bases and J by 2 bases, with 6 bases of the junction left unmatched. The CDR3, as DNA: TGTGCCAGCGGGGGACTAGCGGCTAACACAGATACGCAGTATTTT. Translating it yields CASGGLAANTDTQYF.

This clone was observed a handful of times. The chain joins TRBV7-3 to TRBJ2-3, with D perhaps TRBD1 (6 bases). Germline CDR1 is SGHTA and CDR2 is FQGTGA. Trimming took off 2 bases at V and 0 bases at J, with 9 bases between the two ends. CDR3 length: 15 amino acids. The CDR3 DNA follows: TGTGCCAGCAGCTTAGGGACACCTAGCACAGATACGCAGTATTTT. Protein: CASSLGTPSTDTQYF. The whole variable domain, remainder taken from reference TRBV7-3 and TRBJ2-3, is GAGVSQTPSNKVTEKGKYVELRCDPISGHTALYWYRQSLGQGPEFLIYFQGTGAADDSGLPNDRFFAVRPEGSVSTLKIQRTERGDSAVYLCASSLGTPSTDTQYFGPGTRLTVL.

The chain combines TRBV28 with TRBJ2-1; 8 nucleotides match TRBD2. The V gene end was trimmed by 6 bases and the J gene end by 6 bases; junction bases not matched to a gene: 16. Germline CDR1 is MDHEN and CDR2 is SYDVKM. The CDR3 runs to 17 residues. The CDR3 region is CASRALGSGTRVNEQFF. CDR3 DNA sequence: TGTGCCAGCAGAGCACTGGGCTCCGGGACTAGGGTCAATGAGCAGTTCTTC.

J is TRBJ1-6 and V is TRBV28, with 11 nucleotides matching TRBD1. The CDR3 loop spans 15 amino acids. Germline-derived CDR1 and CDR2 are MDHEN and SYDVKM. Germline trimming cut 6 bases from V and 7 bases from J; bases unmatched to any gene: 5. The CDR3 is CASRGQGATNSPLHF. The CDR3 bases are TGTGCCAGCAGAGGACAGGGGGCGACGAATTCACCCCTCCACTTT.

This sequence joins TRBV10-1 and TRBJ2-4; tentatively, D is TRBD1 or TRBD2 (5 bases each). Trimming removed 3 bases from V and 0 bases from J, with 9 bases in between. Germline lookup yields CDR1 WNHNN and CDR2 SYGVQD (reference sequence). The CDR3 contains 15 residues. The CDR3 DNA sequence: TGCGCCAGCAGTGACGGGACCGTAGCCAAAAACATTCAGTACTTC. Amino acids: CASSDGTVAKNIQYF.

This sequence joins TRBV10-3 and TRBJ1-4, with TRBD1 identical over 7 bases. The trim removed 4 bases at V and 5 bases at J, leaving 7 bases unmatched. Per germline, CDR1 ENHRY and CDR2 SYGVKD. This CDR3 spans 15 amino acids. Here the CDR3 reads CAISGTGVGNEKLFF. The CDR3 DNA follows: TGTGCCATCAGTGGTACAGGGGTGGGCAATGAAAAACTGTTTTTT.

This sequence joins TRBV6-1 and TRBJ1-2; 10 bases map to TRBD1. Germline V lookup: CDR1 MNHNS, CDR2 SASEGT. The CDR3 runs 15 residues. V shed 2 bases, J shed 6 bases, and the junction held 6 bases outside the gene matches. DNA of the CDR3: TGTGCCAGCAGTGAATTCGAGGGACAGGGGAATGGCTACACCTTC. This codes for CASSEFEGQGNGYTF.

This chain uses TRBV27 with TRBJ1-3, with D hard to call. V lost 2 bases, J lost 3 bases, and 5 bases lay in between. The CDR3 loop spans 13 amino acids. Germline V lookup: CDR1 MNHEY, CDR2 SMNVEV (reference sequence). CDR3 amino acids: CASSLNRGNTIYF. Here the CDR3 DNA reads TGTGCCAGCAGTTTAAATCGTGGAAACACCATATATTTT.

This sequence joins TRBV5-1 and TRBJ2-3; unclear D gene. CDR1 is SGHRS, CDR2 YFSETQ, per germline. The CDR3 loop spans 16 amino acids. With 0 bases removed from V and 1 base from J, the gap between germline ends came to 12 bases. Here the CDR3 DNA reads TGCGCCAGCAGCTTGGTTGGGGTCCCTGGCACAGATACGCAGTATTTT. This codes for CASSLVGVPGTDTQYF.

The chain links TRBV19 to TRBJ2-2, with D tentatively TRBD2 (6 bases). There are 14 residues in the CDR3. Looked up from germline, CDR1 is LNHDA and CDR2 is SQIVND (reference sequence). Trimming removed 7 bases at V and 2 bases at J, with 11 bases between. DNA for the CDR3: TGTGCCAGTATATGGGGGGATAACACCGGGGAGCTGTTTTTT. Translated, it gives CASIWGDNTGELFF.

Only one count was recorded for this clone. The chain couples TRBV7-3 to TRBJ2-1; a possible D gene is TRBD2 (7 bases). V shed 2 bases and J shed 4 bases, with 12 bases lying between them. There are 15 residues in the CDR3. The germline V gene encodes CDR1 SGHTA and CDR2 FQGTGA. In nucleotides, the CDR3 is TGTGCCAGCAGCTTAGGCGGGGGCTTGTACAATGAGCAGTTCTTC. Its translation: CASSLGGGLYNEQFF. The full variable domain, its missing parts supplied by reference TRBV7-3 and TRBJ2-1, is GAGVSQTPSNKVTEKGKYVELRCDPISGHTALYWYRQSLGQGPEFLIYFQGTGAADDSGLPNDRFFAVRPEGSVSTLKIQRTERGDSAVYLCASSLGGGLYNEQFFGPGTRLTVL.

This clone showed up just a few times. The V gene is TRBV5-6, the J gene TRBJ2-5, with D perhaps TRBD2 (5 bases). Germline V gene sequence: CDR1 SGHDT, CDR2 YYEEEE. There are 15 residues in the CDR3. Trimming left V 4 bases short and J 5 bases short, with 18 bases between. CDR3 in amino acids: CASSPLPSGRETQYF. For the CDR3, the DNA is TGTGCCAGCAGCCCCCTGCCCAGCGGAAGGGAGACCCAGTACTTC.